One and the same sample provided the 10 T cell receptor beta chains below, sequenced in a study of blood T cells in healthy people across ages. Next came a second PCR, run for about 7 to 12 cycles, which used a sample-barcoded 5' primer along with a J-beta primer mix. TCRdb independently ran MiXCR on the 5' RACE reads; one entry per CDR3 protein. The sample consists of hundreds of thousands of distinct CDR3 sequences, 40% to 45% of them appearing once. Sequencing was carried out using blood. The receptors shown here come from an elderly man in good health.

This clonotype has only a few counts. CDR3 nucleotide sequence: TGTGCCAGCTCCCAGGACAGAGAACAAGAGACCCAGTACTTC. Its protein is CASSQDREQETQYF. The rearrangement joins TRBV18 to TRBJ2-5, with a weak D call TRBD1 (6 bases). Germline V lookup: CDR1 KGHSH, CDR2 LQKENI. With 6 bases removed from V and 2 bases from J, the gap between germline ends came to 13 bases. The CDR3 totals 14 residues.

Of note for this clonotype: A much larger clone is a single base away; this may be a read error. CDR3 loop: CASSLDGLADNEQVF. The CDR3 coding sequence is TGTGCCAGCAGCTTAGATGGACTCGCTGACAATGAGCAGGTCTTC. This chain uses TRBV11-2 with TRBJ2-1, with D possibly being TRBD2 (5 bases). The CDR3 has 15 residues. Germline CDR1 and CDR2: SGHAT and FQNNGV.

The rearrangement uses TRBV20-1 and TRBJ2-7; 12 nucleotides match TRBD2. The V and J ends lost 3 bases and 5 bases, in that order; junction bases with no gene match: 2. Germline V gives CDR1 DFQATT, CDR2 SNEGSKA (reference sequence). The CDR3 is 13 amino acids. This CDR3 is CSARTSGSDEQYF. CDR3 nucleotides: TGCAGTGCTAGGACTAGCGGGAGTGACGAGCAGTACTTC.

This clonotype was recorded a few times. The gene calls are TRBV5-1 and TRBJ2-1, with 8 bases that match TRBD2. Looked up from germline, CDR1 is SGHRS and CDR2 is YFSETQ. CDR3 length: 15 residues. Trimming at V came to 6 bases and at J to 0 bases, leaving 5 bases not matched to a gene. The CDR3 protein is CASTPSGGSYNEQFF. For the CDR3, the DNA is TGCGCCAGCACCCCCAGCGGGGGCTCCTACAATGAGCAGTTCTTC.

In its sample, this clonotype was seen a few times. The rearrangement joins TRBV29-1 to TRBJ2-1; D remains unclear. This CDR3 is 14 amino acids long. CDR1 and CDR2 (germline): SQVTM, ANQGSEA. The V end lost 4 bases, the J end lost 2 bases, and 12 bases lay between the germline ends. CDR3 DNA: TGCAGCGTTGCCAACAGTTTAGCCTACAATGAGCAGTTCTTC. Protein: CSVANSLAYNEQFF.

This clonotype was seen once. The V call is TRBV25-1, the J call TRBJ2-4; D may be TRBD2 (6 bases). The last part of the DNA fits TRBJ2-7 better; the J call may be wrong. Germline CDR1 and CDR2: MGHDK and SYGVNS. This CDR3 has 18 residues. CDR3 protein: CASSESVSGRRGSYEQYF. Written as DNA, the CDR3 is TGTGCCAGCAGTGAATCGGTATCTGGGAGGCGGGGATCCTACGAGCAGTACTTC.

This clonotype was counted between two and nine times. The rearrangement uses TRBV3-1 and TRBJ1-6; no firm D call. The CDR3 has 14 amino acids. Germline CDR1 is LGHDT and CDR2 is YNNKEL (reference sequence). Trimming pared 2 bases from V and 5 bases from J, leaving 7 bases between. CDR3 sequence reads: CASSQSGHNSPLHF. The CDR3 DNA follows: TGTGCCAGCAGCCAATCTGGGCATAATTCACCCCTCCACTTT.

This clonotype was picked up many times. V gene TRBV12-3 or TRBV12-4 combines with J gene TRBJ2-5, with 7 positions matching TRBD2. J gave up 1 base and V 9 bases, and 11 bases lay outside the gene matches. CDR3 length: 15 residues. CDR3 coding DNA: TGTGCCAGTTCCCTGGGGCTAGCGGTCCAAGAGACCCAGTACTTC. This encodes CASSLGLAVQETQYF.

This clonotype has a handful of counts. The chain combines TRBV20-1 with TRBJ2-7, with TRBD1 matching over 8 bases. The ends lost 6 bases at V and 5 bases at J; junction bases unmatched: 9. CDR3 length: 13 amino acids. Looked up from germline, CDR1 is DFQATT and CDR2 is SNEGSKA (reference sequence). The chain's CDR3 is CSAKGQDRDEQYF. DNA for the CDR3: TGCAGTGCAAAGGGACAGGACAGAGACGAGCAGTACTTC.

The gene calls are TRBV6-6 and TRBJ1-4; 7 bases are a match to TRBD1. The CDR3 has 13 amino acids. Germline-derived CDR1 and CDR2 are MNHNY and SVGAGI (reference sequence). With 11 bases clipped from V and 7 bases from J, the junction kept 10 bases outside the gene matches. CDR3 coding DNA: TGTGCCGGCCAGACAGGGCCTCTTGAAAAACTGTTTTTT. As protein: CAGQTGPLEKLFF.